This TCR beta chain appears in the sequencing data of a study of shared clonotypes between healthy human individuals. Study-wide results and caveats: Naive subsets typically showed greater estimated richness than memory subsets.

This clone was counted a single time. Antigen unknown. Repertoires were generated with immunoSEQ multiplex PCR, while TCRdb's copy carries only in-frame clones and drops some. There are some 95,000 clones in the sample; about 68% occur only once, and about 42% lies in the top ten. The germline gives CDR1 SGHNT, CDR2 YYREEE (reference sequence). The V segment lost 2 bases and the J segment 1 base; nucleotides outside the gene matches: 3. The length of the CDR3 is 15 residues. The sequencing input was memory CD8+ T cells sorted from blood. The sample's subset: CD45RO+ cells pooled with CCR7-negative TemRA cells. V gene TRBV5-4 combines with J gene TRBJ2-3; 8 bases align to TRBD2. The receptor was isolated from a man aged 25 to 40 in good health. CDR3 region: CASSFDGRGTDTQYF. CDR3 sequence (DNA): TGTGCCAGCAGCTTTGACGGGAGGGGCACAGATACGCAGTATTTT.